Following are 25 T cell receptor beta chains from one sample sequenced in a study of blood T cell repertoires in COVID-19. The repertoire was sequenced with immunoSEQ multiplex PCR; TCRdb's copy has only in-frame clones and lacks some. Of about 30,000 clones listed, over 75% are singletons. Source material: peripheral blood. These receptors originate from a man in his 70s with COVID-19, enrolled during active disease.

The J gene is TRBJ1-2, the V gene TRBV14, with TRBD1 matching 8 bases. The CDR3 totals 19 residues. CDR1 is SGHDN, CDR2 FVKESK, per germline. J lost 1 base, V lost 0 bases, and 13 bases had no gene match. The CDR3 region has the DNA TGTGCCAGCAGCCAAGATAGTCCAGGGGGCGCGTTGGGTAACTATGGCTACACCTTC. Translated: CASSQDSPGGALGNYGYTF.

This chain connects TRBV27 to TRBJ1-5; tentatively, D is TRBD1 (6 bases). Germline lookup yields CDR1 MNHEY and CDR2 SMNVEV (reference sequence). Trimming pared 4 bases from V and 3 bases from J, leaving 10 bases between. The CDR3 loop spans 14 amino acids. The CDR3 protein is CASSYAGANQPQHF. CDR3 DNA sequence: TGTGCCAGCAGTTACGCGGGGGCCAATCAGCCCCAGCATTTT.

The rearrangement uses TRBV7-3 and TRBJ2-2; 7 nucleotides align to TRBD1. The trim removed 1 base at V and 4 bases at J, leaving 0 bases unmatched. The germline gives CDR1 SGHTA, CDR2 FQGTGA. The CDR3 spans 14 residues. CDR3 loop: CASSLNRGTGELFF. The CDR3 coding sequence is TGTGCCAGCAGCTTAAACAGGGGCACCGGGGAGCTGTTTTTT.

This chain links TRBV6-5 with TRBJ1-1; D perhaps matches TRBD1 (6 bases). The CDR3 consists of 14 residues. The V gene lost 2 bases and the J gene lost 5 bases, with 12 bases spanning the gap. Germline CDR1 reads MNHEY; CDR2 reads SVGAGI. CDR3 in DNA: TGTGCCAGCAGTTACACTACAGGGTTAACTGAAGCTTTCTTT. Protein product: CASSYTTGLTEAFF.

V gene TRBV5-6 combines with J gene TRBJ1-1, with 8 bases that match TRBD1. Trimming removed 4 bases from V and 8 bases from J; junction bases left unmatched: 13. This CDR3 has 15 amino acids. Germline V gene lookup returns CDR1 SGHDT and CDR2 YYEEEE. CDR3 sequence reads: CASSPAGTGVWEAFF. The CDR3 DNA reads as TGTGCCAGCAGCCCGGCCGGGACAGGAGTATGGGAAGCTTTCTTT.

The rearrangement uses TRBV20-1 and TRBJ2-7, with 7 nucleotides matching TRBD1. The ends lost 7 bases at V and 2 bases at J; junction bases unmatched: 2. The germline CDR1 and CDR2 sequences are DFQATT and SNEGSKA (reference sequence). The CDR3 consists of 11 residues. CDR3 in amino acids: CSGGTAYEQYF. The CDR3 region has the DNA TGCAGTGGAGGGACAGCCTACGAGCAGTACTTC.

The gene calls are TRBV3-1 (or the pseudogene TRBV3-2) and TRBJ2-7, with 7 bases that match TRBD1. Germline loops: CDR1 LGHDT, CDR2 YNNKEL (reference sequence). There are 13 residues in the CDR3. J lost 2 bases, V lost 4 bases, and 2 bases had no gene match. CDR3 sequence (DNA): TGTGCCAGCAGCCCACAGGGGCCCTACGAGCAGTACTTC. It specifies CASSPQGPYEQYF.

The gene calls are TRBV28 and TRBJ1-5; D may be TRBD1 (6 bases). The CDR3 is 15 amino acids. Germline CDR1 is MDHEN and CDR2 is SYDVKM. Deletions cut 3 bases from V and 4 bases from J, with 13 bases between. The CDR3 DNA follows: TGTGCCAGCAGTTTTAATCCAGGGGCAAATCAGCCCCAGCATTTT. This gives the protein CASSFNPGANQPQHF. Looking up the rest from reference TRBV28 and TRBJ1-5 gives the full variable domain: DVKVTQSSRYLVKRTGEKVFLECVQDMDHENMFWYRQDPGLGLRLIYFSYDVKMKEKGDIPEGYSVSREKKERFSLILESASTNQTSMYLCASSFNPGANQPQHFGDGTRLSIL.

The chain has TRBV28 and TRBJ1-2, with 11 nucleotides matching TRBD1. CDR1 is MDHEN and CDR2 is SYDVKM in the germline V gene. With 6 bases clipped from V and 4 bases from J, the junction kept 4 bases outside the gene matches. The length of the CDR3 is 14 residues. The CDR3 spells CASSHGTGGYGYTF. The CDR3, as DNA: TGTGCCAGCAGCCACGGGACAGGGGGCTATGGCTACACCTTC.

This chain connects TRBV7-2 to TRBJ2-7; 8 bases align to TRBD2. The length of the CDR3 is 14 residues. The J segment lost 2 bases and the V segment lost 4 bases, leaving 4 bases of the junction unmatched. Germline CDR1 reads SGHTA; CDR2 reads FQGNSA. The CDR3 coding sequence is TGTGCCAGCAGCTCCACTAGCGGACCCTACGAGCAGTACTTC. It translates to CASSSTSGPYEQYF.

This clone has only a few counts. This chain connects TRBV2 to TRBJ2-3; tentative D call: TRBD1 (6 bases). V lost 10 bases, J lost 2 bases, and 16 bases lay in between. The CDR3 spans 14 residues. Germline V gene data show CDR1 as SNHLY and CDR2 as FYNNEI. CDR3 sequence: CATTGTHYTDTQYF. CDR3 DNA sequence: TGTGCCACAACAGGGACCCACTACACAGATACGCAGTATTTT.

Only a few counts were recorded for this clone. CDR3 sequence (DNA): TGTGCCAGCAGTCTGGGGGGGGCCGAGCAGTACTTC. It yields the protein CASSLGGAEQYF. The chain uses TRBV6-5 and TRBJ2-7; tentative D call: TRBD2 (7 bases). The CDR3 is made up of 12 amino acids. V lost 5 bases, J lost 6 bases, and 11 bases lay in between. Germline lookup yields CDR1 MNHEY and CDR2 SVGAGI.

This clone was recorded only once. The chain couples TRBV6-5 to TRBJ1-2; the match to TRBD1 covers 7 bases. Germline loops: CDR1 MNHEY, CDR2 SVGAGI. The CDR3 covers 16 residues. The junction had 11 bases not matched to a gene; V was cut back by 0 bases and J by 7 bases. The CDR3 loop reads CASSYSQGVRLVGYTF. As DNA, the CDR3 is TGTGCCAGCAGTTACTCGCAGGGGGTCCGATTGGTTGGCTACACCTTC.

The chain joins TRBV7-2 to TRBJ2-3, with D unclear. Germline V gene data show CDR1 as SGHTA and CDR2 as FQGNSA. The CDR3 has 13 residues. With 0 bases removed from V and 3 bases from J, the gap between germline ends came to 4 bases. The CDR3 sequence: CASSLAVTDTQYF. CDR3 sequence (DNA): TGTGCCAGCAGCTTAGCTGTAACAGATACGCAGTATTTT.

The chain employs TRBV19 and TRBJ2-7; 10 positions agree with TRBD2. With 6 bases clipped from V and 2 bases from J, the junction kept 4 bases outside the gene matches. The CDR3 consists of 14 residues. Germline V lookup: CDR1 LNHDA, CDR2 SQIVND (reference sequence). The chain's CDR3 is CASRPGLATYEQYF. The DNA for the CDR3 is TGTGCCAGTAGGCCGGGACTAGCGACCTACGAGCAGTACTTC.

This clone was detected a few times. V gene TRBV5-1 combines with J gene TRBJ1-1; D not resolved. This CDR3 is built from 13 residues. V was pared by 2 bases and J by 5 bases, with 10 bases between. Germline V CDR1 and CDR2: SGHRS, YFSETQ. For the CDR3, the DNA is TGCGCCAGCAGCTTCTTCGGGAATACTGAAGCTTTCTTT. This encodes CASSFFGNTEAFF.

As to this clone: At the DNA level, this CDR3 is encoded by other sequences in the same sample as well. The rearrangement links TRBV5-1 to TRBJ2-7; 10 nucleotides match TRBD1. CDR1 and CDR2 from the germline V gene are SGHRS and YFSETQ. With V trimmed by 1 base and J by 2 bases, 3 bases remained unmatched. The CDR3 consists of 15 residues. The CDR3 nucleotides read TGCGCCAGCAGCTTGCGGGACAGGGGAACCTACGAGCAGTACTTC. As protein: CASSLRDRGTYEQYF.

The DNA for the CDR3 is TGCAGCGCTATGCTAGCGGTTATCACAGATACGCAGTATTTT. Its protein is CSAMLAVITDTQYF. The chain is built from TRBV29-1 and TRBJ2-3, with TRBD2 identical over 7 bases. The trim removed 7 bases at V and 2 bases at J, leaving 9 bases unmatched. Looked up from germline, CDR1 is SQVTM and CDR2 is ANQGSEA. This CDR3 region has 14 residues.

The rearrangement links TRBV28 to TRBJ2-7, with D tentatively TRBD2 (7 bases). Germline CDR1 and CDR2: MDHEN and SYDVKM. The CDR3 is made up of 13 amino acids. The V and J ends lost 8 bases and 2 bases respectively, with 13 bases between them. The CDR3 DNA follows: TGTGCCAGCGGTGGGGGGGGCACCTACGAGCAGTACTTC. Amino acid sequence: CASGGGGTYEQYF.

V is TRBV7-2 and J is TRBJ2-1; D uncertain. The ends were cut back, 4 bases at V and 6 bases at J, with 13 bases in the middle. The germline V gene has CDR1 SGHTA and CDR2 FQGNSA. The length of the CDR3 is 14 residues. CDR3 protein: CASSSPYRGNEQFF. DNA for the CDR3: TGTGCCAGCAGCTCCCCCTATAGAGGCAATGAGCAGTTCTTC.

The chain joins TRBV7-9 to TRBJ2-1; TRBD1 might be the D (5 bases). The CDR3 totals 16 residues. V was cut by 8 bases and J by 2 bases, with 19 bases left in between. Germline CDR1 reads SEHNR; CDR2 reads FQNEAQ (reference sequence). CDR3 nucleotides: TGTGCCAGCCTCCCCCGGCAGGGCGAACCCTACAATGAGCAGTTCTTC. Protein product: CASLPRQGEPYNEQFF.

CDR3 coding DNA: TGTGCCAGCAGCCCGGACGGGAACTCTGGGGCCAACGTCCTGACTTTC. This encodes CASSPDGNSGANVLTF. The V call is TRBV7-9, the J call TRBJ2-6; D might be TRBD2 (5 bases). The CDR3 spans 16 residues. The V gene lost 5 bases and the J gene lost 0 bases, with 11 bases spanning the gap. The V gene's germline CDR1 is SEHNR and CDR2 FQNEAQ (reference sequence).

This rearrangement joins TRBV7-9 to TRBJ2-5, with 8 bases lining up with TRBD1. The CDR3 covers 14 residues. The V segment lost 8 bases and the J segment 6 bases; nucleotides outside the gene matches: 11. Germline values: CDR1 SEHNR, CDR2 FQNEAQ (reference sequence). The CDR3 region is CASSQMDRAKTQYF. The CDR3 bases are TGTGCCAGCTCACAGATGGACAGGGCGAAGACCCAGTACTTC.

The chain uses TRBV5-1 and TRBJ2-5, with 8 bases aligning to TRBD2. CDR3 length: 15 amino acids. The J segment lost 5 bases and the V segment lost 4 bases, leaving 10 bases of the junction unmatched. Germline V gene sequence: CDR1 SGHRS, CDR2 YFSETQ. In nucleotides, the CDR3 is TGCGCCAGCAGCCCCGGTGGTAGCGGGACGGAGACCCAGTACTTC. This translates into CASSPGGSGTETQYF. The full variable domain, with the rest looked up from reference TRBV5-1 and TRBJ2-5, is KAGVTQTPRYLIKTRGQQVTLSCSPISGHRSVSWYQQTPGQGLQFLFEYFSETQRNKGNFPGRFSGRQFSNSRSEMNVSTLELGDSALYLCASSPGGSGTETQYFGPGTRLLVL.

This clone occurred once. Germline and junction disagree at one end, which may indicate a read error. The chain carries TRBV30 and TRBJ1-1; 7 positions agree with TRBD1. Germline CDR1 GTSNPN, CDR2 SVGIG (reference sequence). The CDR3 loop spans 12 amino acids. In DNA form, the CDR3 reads TGTGCCTGGAGAGTAGGGGGCGTTACCGTAGACTTT. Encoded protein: CAWRVGGVTVDF.